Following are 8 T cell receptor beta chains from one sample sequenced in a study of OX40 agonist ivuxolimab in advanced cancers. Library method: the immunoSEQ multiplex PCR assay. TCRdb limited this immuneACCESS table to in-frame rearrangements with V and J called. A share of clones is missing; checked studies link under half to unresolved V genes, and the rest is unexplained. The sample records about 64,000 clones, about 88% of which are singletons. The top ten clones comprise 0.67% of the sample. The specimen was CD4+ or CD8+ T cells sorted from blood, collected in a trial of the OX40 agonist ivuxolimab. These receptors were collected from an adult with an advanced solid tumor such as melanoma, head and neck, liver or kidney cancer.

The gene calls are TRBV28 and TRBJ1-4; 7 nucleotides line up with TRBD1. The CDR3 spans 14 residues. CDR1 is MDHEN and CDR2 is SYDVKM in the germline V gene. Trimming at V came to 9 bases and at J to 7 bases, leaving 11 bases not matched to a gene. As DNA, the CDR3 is TGTGCCAGTGAATCACAGGGGAGGAGTGAAAAACTGTTTTTT. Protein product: CASESQGRSEKLFF.

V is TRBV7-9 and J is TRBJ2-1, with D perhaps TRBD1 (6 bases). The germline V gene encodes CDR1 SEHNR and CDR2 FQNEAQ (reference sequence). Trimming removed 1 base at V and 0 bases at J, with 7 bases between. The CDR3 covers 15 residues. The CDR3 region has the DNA TGTGCCAGCAGCTTAGGCAGGGGCTCCTACAATGAGCAGTTCTTC. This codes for CASSLGRGSYNEQFF.

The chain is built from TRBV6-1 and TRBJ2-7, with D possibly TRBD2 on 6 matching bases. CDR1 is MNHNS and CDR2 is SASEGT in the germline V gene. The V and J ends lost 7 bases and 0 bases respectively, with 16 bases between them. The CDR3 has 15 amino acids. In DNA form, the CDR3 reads TGTGCCAGCACCCGCGGGGCGGAACCCTCCTACGAGCAGTACTTC. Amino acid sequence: CASTRGAEPSYEQYF.

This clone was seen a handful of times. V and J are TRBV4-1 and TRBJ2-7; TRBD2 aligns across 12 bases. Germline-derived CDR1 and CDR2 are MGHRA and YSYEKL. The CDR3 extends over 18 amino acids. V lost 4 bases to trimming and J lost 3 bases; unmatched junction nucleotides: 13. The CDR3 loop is CASSLLEPRTSGIYEQYF. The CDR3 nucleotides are TGCGCCAGCAGCCTTCTCGAACCCAGGACTAGCGGGATCTACGAGCAGTACTTC.

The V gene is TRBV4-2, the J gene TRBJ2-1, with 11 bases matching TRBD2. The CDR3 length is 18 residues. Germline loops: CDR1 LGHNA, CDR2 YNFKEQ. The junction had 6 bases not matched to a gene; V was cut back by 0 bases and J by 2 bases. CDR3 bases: TGTGCCAGCAGCCAAGATCTTATGGGACTAGCGGCCTACAATGAGCAGTTCTTC. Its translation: CASSQDLMGLAAYNEQFF.

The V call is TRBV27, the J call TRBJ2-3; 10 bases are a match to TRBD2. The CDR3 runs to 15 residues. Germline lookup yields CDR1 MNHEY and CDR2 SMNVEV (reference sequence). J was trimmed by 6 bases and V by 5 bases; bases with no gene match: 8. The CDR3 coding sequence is TGTGCCAGCAGTCCCGAAGCGGGAGGGCACGATACGCAGTATTTT. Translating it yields CASSPEAGGHDTQYF.

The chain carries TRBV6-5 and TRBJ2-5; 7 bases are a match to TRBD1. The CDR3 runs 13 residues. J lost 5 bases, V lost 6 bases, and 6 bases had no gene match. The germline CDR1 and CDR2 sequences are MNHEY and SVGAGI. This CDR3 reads CASRAGGRETQYF. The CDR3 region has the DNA TGTGCCAGCAGAGCAGGGGGAAGGGAGACCCAGTACTTC.

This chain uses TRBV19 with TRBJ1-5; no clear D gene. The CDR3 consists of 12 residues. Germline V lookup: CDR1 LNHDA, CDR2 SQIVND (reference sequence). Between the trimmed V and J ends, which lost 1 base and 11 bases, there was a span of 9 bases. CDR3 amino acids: CASSIGPKAQHF. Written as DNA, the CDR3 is TGTGCCAGTAGTATAGGCCCTAAGGCCCAGCATTTT.